Shown below are 21 T cell receptor beta chains from a single sample sequenced in a study of type 1 regulatory T cells. TCRdb passed the reads through MiXCR, listing each CDR3 protein once. The sample yields 90,000 to 100,000 distinct CDR3 sequences, less than 40% seen once. What was sequenced was CD4+ T cells, either the whole sample or a sorted fraction (not recorded which). The source of these receptors is a human donor in good health.

The genes are TRBV5-5 and TRBJ2-1; 15 bases are a match to TRBD2. J was trimmed by 0 bases and V by 2 bases; bases with no gene match: 3. Per germline, CDR1 SGHKS and CDR2 YYEKEE (reference sequence). The CDR3 extends over 18 amino acids. CDR3 nucleotide sequence: TGTGCCAGCAGCTTCGGGACTAGCGGGGGGAGCTCCTACAATGAGCAGTTCTTC. It codes for CASSFGTSGGSSYNEQFF.

This chain joins TRBV19 and TRBJ1-1; no reliable D call. Per germline, CDR1 LNHDA and CDR2 SQIVND (reference sequence). The CDR3 length is 11 residues. The V and J ends lost 3 bases and 7 bases respectively, with 6 bases between them. In DNA, the CDR3 is TGTGCCAGTAGTATGGTCAGTGAAGCTTTCTTT. It encodes CASSMVSEAFF.

This clonotype has only a few counts. The rearrangement joins TRBV6-2 or TRBV6-3 to TRBJ2-7; 12 bases are a match to TRBD2. The CDR3 spans 14 residues. Germline-derived CDR1 and CDR2 are MNHEY and SVGEGT. V was pared by 8 bases and J by 5 bases, with 7 bases of the junction left unmatched. For the CDR3, the DNA is TGTGCCAGCCAATGGACTAGCGGGATGAACGAGCAGTACTTC. Translation gives CASQWTSGMNEQYF.

This clonotype was counted a few times. The rearrangement joins TRBV20-1 to TRBJ1-2, with a weak D call TRBD1 (5 bases). Germline V gives CDR1 DFQATT, CDR2 SNEGSKA (reference sequence). The CDR3 loop spans 12 amino acids. V lost 4 bases to trimming and J lost 5 bases, with 11 bases between them. CDR3 in amino acids: CSATDSLYGYTF. The CDR3 DNA is TGCAGTGCTACCGACAGCCTGTATGGCTACACCTTC.

The chain couples TRBV28 to TRBJ2-6; the D call may be TRBD1 or TRBD2 (6 bases each). Trimming took off 6 bases at V and 2 bases at J, with 17 bases between the two ends. The CDR3 extends over 17 amino acids. The V gene's germline CDR1 is MDHEN and CDR2 SYDVKM. CDR3 DNA: TGTGCCAGCAGATCGGGGGCGTATGAAACTGGGGCCAACGTCCTGACTTTC. Protein: CASRSGAYETGANVLTF.

V usage is TRBV5-1 and J usage is TRBJ2-7; 7 bases are shared with TRBD1. With V trimmed by 2 bases and J by 3 bases, 8 bases remained unmatched. The CDR3 runs to 15 residues. The germline CDR1 and CDR2 sequences are SGHRS and YFSETQ. The CDR3 DNA sequence: TGCGCCAGCAGCTTTATTCCGGGACAGAGCTACGAGCAGTACTTC. Protein: CASSFIPGQSYEQYF.

The V call is TRBV5-1, the J call TRBJ1-2; possibly TRBD1 for D (5 bases). V lost 4 bases and J 4 bases, leaving 8 bases between the germline ends. The CDR3 is 12 residues long. Germline lookup yields CDR1 SGHRS and CDR2 YFSETQ. Written as DNA, the CDR3 is TGCGCCAGCAGCGGGGGAACCTATGGCTACACCTTC. Translating gives CASSGGTYGYTF.

The V call is TRBV7-9, the J call TRBJ2-1, with 9 bases fitting TRBD2. CDR1 is SEHNR and CDR2 is FQNEAQ in the germline V gene (reference sequence). The length of the CDR3 is 16 residues. The ends lost 4 bases at V and 4 bases at J; junction bases unmatched: 8. The CDR3 DNA reads as TGTGCCAGCAGCTGGGCTAGCGGGACCGATTACAATGAGCAGTTCTTC. Its translation is CASSWASGTDYNEQFF. Complete variable domain (other parts from reference TRBV7-9 and TRBJ2-1): DTGVSQNPRHKITKRGQNVTFRCDPISEHNRLYWYRQTLGQGPEFLTYFQNEAQLEKSRLLSDRFSAERPKGSFSTLEIQRTEQGDSAMYLCASSWASGTDYNEQFFGPGTRLTVL.

The chain links TRBV11-2 to TRBJ2-7; the D gene is possibly TRBD1 (6 bases). Trimming stripped 5 bases from V and 5 bases from J, with 16 bases between. Germline values: CDR1 SGHAT, CDR2 FQNNGV. The CDR3 is 14 amino acids. The CDR3 here is CASSPGHPRDEQYF. The DNA for the CDR3 is TGTGCCAGCAGCCCGGGACATCCCCGAGACGAGCAGTACTTC.

This clonotype came up a few times. The chain joins TRBV27 to TRBJ2-2; unclear D gene. Deletions cut 6 bases from V and 3 bases from J, with 8 bases between. This CDR3 has 13 residues. The germline CDR1 and CDR2 sequences are MNHEY and SMNVEV (reference sequence). CDR3 nucleotide sequence: TGTGCCAGCAGCAATAGGGACACCGGGGAGCTGTTTTTT. This encodes CASSNRDTGELFF.

The chain joins TRBV4-3 to TRBJ2-2; D is possibly TRBD1 (5 bases). CDR3 length equals 14 residues. Trimming shortened V by 5 bases and J by 6 bases, and 13 bases separated the two germline ends. Germline assignment: CDR1 LGHNA and CDR2 YSLEER. CDR3 amino acids: CASSYDTGSGELFF. The CDR3 coding sequence is TGCGCCAGCAGCTACGACACAGGATCCGGGGAGCTGTTTTTT.

The gene calls are TRBV19 and TRBJ2-2, with D maybe TRBD1 (6 bases). V gave up 2 bases and J gave up 2 bases, with 9 bases separating them. Looked up from germline, CDR1 is LNHDA and CDR2 is SQIVND (reference sequence). CDR3 size: 15 residues. As DNA, the CDR3 is TGTGCCAGTAGTATATCCGGGACAAACACCGGGGAGCTGTTTTTT. This translates into CASSISGTNTGELFF.

In its sample, this clonotype was seen a few times. The chain couples TRBV5-1 to TRBJ1-6; D is perhaps TRBD1 (5 bases). The CDR3 runs 14 residues. Germline values: CDR1 SGHRS, CDR2 YFSETQ. V lost 1 base and J lost 10, with 12 bases in between. This CDR3 is CASSLPGRDSPLHF. CDR3 nucleotides: TGCGCCAGCAGCTTGCCCGGGAGGGACTCACCCCTCCACTTT.

This clonotype has just a few counts. The gene calls are TRBV23-1 and TRBJ2-2; D is ambiguous. TRBV23-1 is an ORF, and what it does is uncertain. V lost 4 bases and J 0 bases, leaving 18 bases between the germline ends. There are 18 residues in the CDR3. CDR3 nucleotide sequence: TGCGCCAGCAGTCCAGGCAAAGGAACCATACCGAACACCGGGGAGCTGTTTTTT. This codes for CASSPGKGTIPNTGELFF.

The chain recombines TRBV20-1 with TRBJ2-5, with 7 bases fitting TRBD2. Germline-derived CDR1 and CDR2 are DFQATT and SNEGSKA (reference sequence). J was trimmed by 5 bases and V by 3 bases; bases with no gene match: 9. The CDR3 is 14 amino acids. CDR3 coding DNA: TGCAGTGCTAGTTATGATGAACTAGCGGAGACCCAGTACTTC. Translation gives CSASYDELAETQYF.

This sequence joins TRBV12-3 or TRBV12-4 and TRBJ1-1; no firm D call. Trimming pared 0 bases from V and 0 bases from J, leaving 11 bases between. The CDR3 is made up of 16 amino acids. The CDR3 bases are TGTGCCAGCAGTTTAGCCGACATGCTCATGAACACTGAAGCTTTCTTT. Translating gives CASSLADMLMNTEAFF.

There are a few counts of this clonotype. In DNA, the CDR3 is TGTGCCAGCAGCCATTCCATGAGGGGACACATTCAGTACTTC. It translates to CASSHSMRGHIQYF. The chain combines TRBV3-1 with TRBJ2-4, with D possibly being TRBD1 or TRBD2 (5 bases each). The germline V gene encodes CDR1 LGHDT and CDR2 YNNKEL (reference sequence). V was clipped by 3 bases and J by 8 bases, with 14 bases between them. The CDR3 loop spans 14 amino acids.

This clonotype occurred a few times. The chain combines TRBV10-3 with TRBJ2-1; 10 positions agree with TRBD2. The CDR3 is 13 residues long. CDR1 is ENHRY and CDR2 is SYGVKD in the germline V gene. The V gene end was trimmed by 8 bases and the J gene end by 5 bases; junction bases not matched to a gene: 3. The CDR3 DNA reads TGTGCCATCTCCGGACTAGCGGACAATGAGCAGTTCTTC. The encoded protein is CAISGLADNEQFF.

The chain couples TRBV5-1 to TRBJ2-1; the D call may be TRBD1 or TRBD2 (5 bases each). CDR3 size: 17 residues. Trimming left V 2 bases short and J 5 bases short, with 20 bases between. From germline, CDR1 is SGHRS and CDR2 YFSETQ. The CDR3 reads CASSLLGESWLDNEQFF. CDR3 nucleotide sequence: TGCGCCAGCAGCTTATTAGGGGAGTCGTGGCTAGACAATGAGCAGTTCTTC.

The chain uses TRBV7-2 and TRBJ2-5; 9 nucleotides agree with TRBD1. The CDR3 covers 15 residues. Germline-derived CDR1 and CDR2 are SGHTA and FQGNSA. Germline trimming cut 3 bases from V and 7 bases from J; bases unmatched to any gene: 9. In DNA form, the CDR3 reads TGTGCCAGCAGCTTTCAAGGACAGGGGAGCGGGACCCAGTACTTC. It translates to CASSFQGQGSGTQYF.

The table lists this clonotype with a few counts. The chain employs TRBV7-2 and TRBJ2-3; 9 nucleotides match TRBD1. Unmatched junction bases numbered 9, after V lost 10 bases and J lost 4 bases. Germline CDR1 SGHTA, CDR2 FQGNSA. The CDR3 spans 14 residues. The CDR3 spells CATTGTGRSDTQYF. The DNA for the CDR3 is TGTGCCACAACCGGGACAGGGCGCTCAGATACGCAGTATTTT.